One and the same sample provided the 16 T cell receptor beta chains below, sequenced in a study of blood T cells in healthy people across ages (dated by TCRdb to the mid-2010s). To prepare the library, 5' RACE was applied. TCRdb names Illumina HiSeq 2500 as the instrument used. A second PCR of about 7 to 12 cycles was run with a J-beta primer mix and a sample-barcoded 5' primer. TCRdb reprocessing: public reads trimmed at Q25 with fastp, clones called with MiXCR, in-frame beta chains kept. When rows share a CDR3 protein, they turn into one entry using the most common DNA and genes. The sample table holds around 780,000 distinct CDR3 sequences, of which roughly 26% were seen once. Less than 3.5% of the sample goes to the ten largest clones. The same sample was also studied in work on T cells of mothers and their children.

The sample comprised blood. The receptors come from a boy aged 5-17 years in good health.

V gene TRBV7-9 combines with J gene TRBJ1-2; TRBD1 agrees at 9 bases. The CDR3 runs 14 residues. V lost 5 bases, J lost 8 bases, and 9 bases stayed unmatched. Germline CDR1 and CDR2: SEHNR and FQNEAQ (reference sequence). CDR3 sequence reads: CASSDRDRVAGYTF. Here the CDR3 DNA reads TGTGCCAGCAGCGACCGGGACAGGGTAGCGGGCTACACCTTC. Filled out from reference TRBV7-9 and TRBJ1-2, the complete variable domain reads DTGVSQNPRHKITKRGQNVTFRCDPISEHNRLYWYRQTLGQGPEFLTYFQNEAQLEKSRLLSDRFSAERPKGSFSTLEIQRTEQGDSAMYLCASSDRDRVAGYTFGSGTRLTVV.

This clonotype was counted a few times. This chain joins TRBV5-1 and TRBJ2-5, with D tentatively TRBD1 or TRBD2 (5 bases each). The V and J ends lost 6 bases and 0 bases respectively, with 12 bases between them. This CDR3 contains 14 residues. CDR1 is SGHRS, CDR2 YFSETQ, per germline. This CDR3 reads CASTIGTYQETQYF. CDR3 nucleotide sequence: TGCGCCAGCACCATCGGGACGTACCAAGAGACCCAGTACTTC.

The rearrangement uses TRBV29-1 and TRBJ2-1; a weak D match, TRBD1 (5 bases). The assigned J gene may be wrong: the sequence end matches TRBJ2-7 better. In germline, CDR1 is SQVTM, CDR2 ANQGSEA. The CDR3 has 13 amino acids. The CDR3 loop reads CSVETAINYEQYF. For the CDR3, the DNA is TGCAGCGTTGAGACAGCAATAAACTACGAGCAGTACTTC.

On this clonotype: One end of the junction fails to match germline, which may point to a read error. V is TRBV7-9 and J is TRBJ1-2; D is possibly TRBD1 (6 bases). The V gene's germline CDR1 is SEHNR and CDR2 FQNEAQ (reference sequence). The CDR3 contains 13 residues. The CDR3 coding sequence is TGTGCCAGCAGTAGAACAGGGACCGATGGCTACCCCTTC. It codes for CASSRTGTDGYPF.

V gene TRBV20-1 combines with J gene TRBJ2-1, with 16 bases fitting TRBD2. Unmatched junction bases numbered 13, after V lost 5 bases and J lost 6 bases. There are 18 residues in the CDR3. Germline CDR1 is DFQATT and CDR2 is SNEGSKA (reference sequence). CDR3 in DNA: TGCAGTGCTCCCCGTCCCGGGACTAGCGGGGGGGCTGTCAATGAGCAGTTCTTC. This encodes CSAPRPGTSGGAVNEQFF.

In the case of this clonotype: One junction end does not reproduce the germline sequence, and a read error may be involved. This chain connects TRBV10-3 to TRBJ1-4; D is uncertain. Looked up from germline, CDR1 is ENHRY and CDR2 is SYGVKD. There are 16 residues in the CDR3. The CDR3 DNA reads as TGTGCCTTCAGTGATCCGGGAGACGCAACTAATGAAAAACTGTTTTTT. This gives the protein CAFSDPGDATNEKLFF.

In its sample, this clonotype was seen a few times. The chain uses TRBV10-1 and TRBJ2-3; the match to TRBD1 covers 7 bases. Unmatched junction bases numbered 5, after V lost 5 bases and J lost 0 bases. CDR3 length equals 15 residues. Germline CDR1 reads WNHNN; CDR2 reads SYGVQD (reference sequence). CDR3 in amino acids: CASSSGTDSTDTQYF. The CDR3 DNA reads TGCGCCAGCAGTTCCGGGACAGACAGCACAGATACGCAGTATTTT.

The chain combines TRBV21-1 with TRBJ1-4; no check of the table's D call, TRBD1, against the DNA was made. TRBV21-1 is an annotated pseudogene. The CDR3 has 17 amino acids. CDR3 sequence reads: CASSKRTPPATNEKLFF. The CDR3 DNA reads as TGTGCCAGCAGCAAAAGGACCCCGCCCGCAACTAATGAAAAACTGTTTTTT.

The gene calls are TRBV6-6 and TRBJ2-4, with TRBD2 matching 10 bases. V shed 6 bases and J 7 bases; nucleotides not matched to a gene: 6. Germline V gene lookup returns CDR1 MNHNY and CDR2 SVGAGI (reference sequence). CDR3 size: 14 residues. The CDR3 loop is CASREGLAWNIQYF. The CDR3 nucleotides are TGTGCCAGCAGAGAGGGACTAGCGTGGAACATTCAGTACTTC.

This clonotype showed up just a few times. The chain recombines TRBV4-1 with TRBJ1-4, with TRBD1 matching 9 bases. Germline CDR1 reads MGHRA; CDR2 reads YSYEKL. J was trimmed by 7 bases and V by 4 bases; bases with no gene match: 4. The CDR3 loop spans 14 amino acids. CDR3 nucleotides: TGCGCCAGCAGCCCCGGGACAGGGTTTGAAAAACTGTTTTTT. Translated, it gives CASSPGTGFEKLFF.

This chain links TRBV7-2 with TRBJ1-2; perhaps TRBD1 as D (5 bases). Per the germline V gene, CDR1 is SGHTA and CDR2 is FQGNSA. Trimming took off 1 base at V and 4 bases at J, with 10 bases between the two ends. This CDR3 region has 14 residues. CDR3 nucleotides: TGTGCCAGCAGCTTAGAGGGCAGGGTCTATGGCTACACCTTC. Amino acids: CASSLEGRVYGYTF.

The table lists this clonotype with a few counts. The chain joins TRBV5-5 to TRBJ1-5; D perhaps matches TRBD1 (6 bases). V was pared by 4 bases and J by 1 base, with 12 bases between. Germline V gives CDR1 SGHKS, CDR2 YYEKEE (reference sequence). The CDR3 has 15 amino acids. The chain's CDR3 is CASSVQGLSNQPQHF. CDR3 coding DNA: TGTGCCAGCAGCGTTCAGGGGCTAAGCAATCAGCCCCAGCATTTT.

The chain carries TRBV19 and TRBJ1-2; the match to TRBD1 covers 8 bases. V trimming: 3 bases; J trimming: 8 bases; junction bases outside the gene matches: 5. CDR3 length equals 13 residues. CDR1 and CDR2 from the germline V gene are LNHDA and SQIVND (reference sequence). CDR3 nucleotides: TGTGCCAGTAGTATCGGACAGGGACGGGGCTACACCTTC. Its protein is CASSIGQGRGYTF.

This clonotype has a handful of counts. The chain employs TRBV3-1 and TRBJ2-5; D gene uncertain. This CDR3 has 14 amino acids. Germline loops: CDR1 LGHDT, CDR2 YNNKEL (reference sequence). V shed 4 bases and J shed 5 bases, with 14 bases lying between them. This CDR3 reads CASSLRGGLETQYF. CDR3 DNA sequence: TGTGCCAGCAGCCTCCGCGGCGGTCTGGAGACCCAGTACTTC.

This clonotype came up a few times. The V gene is TRBV4-1, the J gene TRBJ2-6; D is perhaps TRBD1 (6 bases). V was trimmed by 3 bases and J by 0 bases, leaving 18 bases between them. CDR3 length equals 19 residues. Germline V gives CDR1 MGHRA, CDR2 YSYEKL. Written as DNA, the CDR3 is TGCGCCAGCAGCCACCCCAAACAGGGTACGAGCTCTGGGGCCAACGTCCTGACTTTC. Its translation is CASSHPKQGTSSGANVLTF.

The rearrangement joins TRBV29-1 to TRBJ2-5; D might be TRBD1 (7 bases). Germline V gene sequence: CDR1 SQVTM, CDR2 ANQGSEA. CDR3 size: 15 residues. The V end was cut by 4 bases, the J end by 3 bases, with 18 bases between. CDR3: CSVGQGGFQKETQYF. The CDR3 coding sequence is TGCAGCGTTGGACAGGGAGGTTTTCAGAAAGAGACCCAGTACTTC.